This T cell receptor (beta chain) was observed in a study of CD8+CD57+ T cells in acquired aplastic anemia. Study overall: The DNA of sorted CD4+ and CD8+ cells averaged approximately 2.9 ug. Around 11 million reads were obtained on average for healthy donor CD4+ cells. Notes on the study in general: Roughly 27 sequences, all CD8+ CDR3, were shared between patients and controls. Patients did not significantly differ from controls in CD8+ Simpson's diversity.

On this clonotype: Its matching antigen is unknown.

Genomic DNA, the template, was used for profiling of the TCR beta VDJ and CDR3. In TCRdb, the reads were re-called with MiXCR into one record per CDR3 protein. Of 120,000 or so distinct CDR3 sequences listed, 48% are singletons. The CDR3 is 16 amino acids. The germline V and J ends were trimmed by 5 bases and 2 bases, with 15 bases remaining between them. CDR1 and CDR2 from the germline V gene are SGHAT and FQDESV (reference sequence). The genes are TRBV11-1 and TRBJ2-2; tentatively, D is TRBD1 (6 bases). This clonotype was obtained from a human donor in good health, serving as a control. The specimen sequenced was sorted CD4+, CD8+, or CD8+CD57+ T cells (not recorded which) from PBMCs. The CDR3 protein is CASSPTRGGNTGELFF. CDR3 nucleotide sequence: TGTGCCAGCAGCCCCACCCGAGGGGGTAACACCGGGGAGCTGTTTTTT. The whole variable domain, remainder taken from reference TRBV11-1 and TRBJ2-2, is EAEVAQSPRYKITEKSQAVAFWCDPISGHATLYWYRQILGQGPELLVQFQDESVVDDSQLPKDRFSAERLKGVDSTLKIQPAELGDSAMYLCASSPTRGGNTGELFFGEGSRLTVL.